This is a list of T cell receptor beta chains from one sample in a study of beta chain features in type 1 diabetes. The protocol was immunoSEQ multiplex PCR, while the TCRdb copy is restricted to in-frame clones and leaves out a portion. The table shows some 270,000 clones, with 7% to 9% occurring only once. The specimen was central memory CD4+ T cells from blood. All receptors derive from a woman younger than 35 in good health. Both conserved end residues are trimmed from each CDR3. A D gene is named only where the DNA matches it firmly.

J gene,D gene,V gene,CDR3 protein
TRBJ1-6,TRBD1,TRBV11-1,ASSLNRGRVSPLH
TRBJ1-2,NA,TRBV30,AWSRATSYT
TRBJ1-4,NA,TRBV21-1,ASSIAVGTGNEKLF
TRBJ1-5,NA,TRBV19,ASSTSTGGKPQH
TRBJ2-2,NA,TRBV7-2,ASSLTGLSTGELF
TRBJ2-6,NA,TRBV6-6,AIKTAGANVLT
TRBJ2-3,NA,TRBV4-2,ASSQDKGGGTDTQY
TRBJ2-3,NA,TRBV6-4,ASSDGGGPDTQY
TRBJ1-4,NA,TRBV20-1,SAMSFGGLF
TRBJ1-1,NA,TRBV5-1,ASSFRPNTEAF
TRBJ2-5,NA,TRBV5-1,ASSWLALQETQY
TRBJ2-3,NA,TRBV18,ASSGLQRADTQY
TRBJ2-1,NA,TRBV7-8,ASSSPGRGHNEQF
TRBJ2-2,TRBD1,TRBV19,ASSTTGLGELF
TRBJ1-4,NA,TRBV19,ASSIVQGLVEKLF
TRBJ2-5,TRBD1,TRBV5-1,ASSLVGTGEETQY
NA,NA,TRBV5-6,ASSLAPVSRTYEQY
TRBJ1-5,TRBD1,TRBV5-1,ASSTGTGGRHQPQH
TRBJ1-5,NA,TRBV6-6,ASSYDGRDQPQH
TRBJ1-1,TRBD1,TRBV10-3,AITPQGAGGTEAF
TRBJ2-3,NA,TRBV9,ASSVAPFRGSTDTQY
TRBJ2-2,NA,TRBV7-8,ASSLEEGAGELF
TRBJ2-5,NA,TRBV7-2,ASSPNGQPDETQY
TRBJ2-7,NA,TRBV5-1,ASSLASAGSGEQY
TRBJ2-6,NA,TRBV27,ASSLSFLVGEGFRGAGANVLT
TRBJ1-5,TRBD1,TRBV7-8,ASSPGTAAQPQH
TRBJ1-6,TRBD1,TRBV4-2,ASSPGQGHSPLH
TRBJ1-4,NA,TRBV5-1,ASSGDLGRKLF
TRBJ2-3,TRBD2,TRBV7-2,ASSARAGGADTQY
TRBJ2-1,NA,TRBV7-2,ASSLELAYNEQF
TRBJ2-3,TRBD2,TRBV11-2,ASSPIWGGGADTQY
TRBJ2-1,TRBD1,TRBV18,ASSPGRVDRGYNEQF
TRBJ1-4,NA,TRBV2,ASSGRQAKNEKLF
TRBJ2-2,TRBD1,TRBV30,AWSGQGTDTGELF
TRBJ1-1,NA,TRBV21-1,ASSKRENTEAF
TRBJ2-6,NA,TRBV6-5,ASGRQFSGANVLT
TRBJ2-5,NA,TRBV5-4,ASSLALRETQY
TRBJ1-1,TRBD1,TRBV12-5,ASGLGQGSGEAF
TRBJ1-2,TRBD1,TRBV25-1,ASSRTGVAYGYT
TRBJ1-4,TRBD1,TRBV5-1,ASNTGTANEKLF